This passage covers 10 T cell receptor beta chains from one sample sequenced in a study of beta chain features in type 1 diabetes. Overall study results and limits: Moderately but significantly shorter TCRB CDR3s were found in Type 1 diabetes patients in all four CD4+ subsets.

The antigens of these receptors remain unknown. The study reverse transcribed the entire isolated RNA, so it sequenced expressed TCRB transcripts. Some clones are missing from TCRdb's copy, which holds only in-frame ones; the method was immunoSEQ multiplex PCR. The repertoire holds about 700,000 clones, with roughly 13% as singletons. The sequencing input was naive CD4+ T cells from blood. The source is a man between 18 and 35 years old with type 1 diabetes.

This clone was counted between two and nine times. The same CDR3 is also encoded by other DNA sequences in this sample. The rearrangement links TRBV30 to TRBJ1-2; D is uncertain. This CDR3 is built from 11 residues. Trimming cost V 0 bases and J 8 bases, with 7 bases left between them. From germline, CDR1 is GTSNPN and CDR2 SVGIG (reference sequence). The CDR3 region is CAWSVLGGYTF. In nucleotides, the CDR3 is TGTGCCTGGAGTGTACTGGGAGGCTACACCTTC.

The genes are TRBV10-3 and TRBJ2-3; 8 bases are shared with TRBD1. Germline V CDR1 and CDR2: ENHRY, SYGVKD. V shed 6 bases, J shed 0 bases, and the junction held 5 bases outside the gene matches. The CDR3 covers 15 residues. The CDR3 coding sequence is TGTGCCATCAGGGTTGGGACAGGTAGCACAGATACGCAGTATTTT. Residues: CAIRVGTGSTDTQYF.

This clone was recorded a few times. The genes are TRBV5-1 and TRBJ1-2, with D possibly matching TRBD1 (5 bases). Trimming removed 2 bases at V and 2 bases at J, with 7 bases between. Germline CDR1 is SGHRS and CDR2 is YFSETQ. The length of the CDR3 is 13 residues. The CDR3: CASSFTGNYGYTF. The CDR3 coding sequence is TGCGCCAGCAGCTTTACAGGAAACTATGGCTACACCTTC.

This clone was found a few times. The chain links TRBV19 to TRBJ2-1; a weak D match, TRBD2 (7 bases). Between the trimmed V and J ends, which lost 8 bases and 4 bases, there was a span of 15 bases. Per germline, CDR1 LNHDA and CDR2 SQIVND (reference sequence). The CDR3 has 14 residues. CDR3 nucleotides: TGTGCCAGTCAGGGGCTAGCGGAGTACAATGAGCAGTTCTTC. Protein sequence: CASQGLAEYNEQFF.

This chain joins TRBV5-4 and TRBJ2-7, with D perhaps TRBD2 (6 bases). Trimming took 4 bases from V and 7 from J, leaving 12 bases between them. From germline, CDR1 is SGHNT and CDR2 YYREEE (reference sequence). The CDR3 is 12 residues long. The CDR3 sequence: CASSHGGGEQYF. CDR3 sequence (DNA): TGTGCCAGCAGCCACGGAGGAGGGGAGCAGTACTTC.

The chain links TRBV21-1 to TRBJ1-2. TRBV21-1 is termed a pseudogene. The CDR3 is 15 amino acids. The CDR3 DNA reads as TGTGCCAGCAGTCAAATGAGGGGATTAGACTATGGCTACACCTTC. Amino acids: CASSQMRGLDYGYTF.

This clone has only a few counts. The rearrangement joins TRBV10-3 to TRBJ1-2; a possible D gene is TRBD1 (6 bases). Looked up from germline, CDR1 is ENHRY and CDR2 is SYGVKD. CDR3 length: 15 residues. V lost 0 bases and J lost 8, with 16 bases in between. CDR3 sequence: CAISESEGQFDGYTF. In nucleotides, the CDR3 is TGTGCCATCAGTGAGTCGGAAGGACAGTTCGACGGCTACACCTTC.

This clone was seen a handful of times. The chain employs TRBV7-9 and TRBJ1-1; D is ambiguous. The CDR3 covers 15 residues. Trimming removed 1 base from V and 4 bases from J, with 13 bases in between. Germline CDR1 is SEHNR and CDR2 is FQNEAQ (reference sequence). In DNA, the CDR3 is TGTGCCAGCAGCTTAGAGTTAGGGCATGGCACTGAAGCTTTCTTT. This sequence encodes CASSLELGHGTEAFF. The variable domain in full, completed from reference TRBV7-9 and TRBJ1-1, reads DTGVSQNPRHKITKRGQNVTFRCDPISEHNRLYWYRQTLGQGPEFLTYFQNEAQLEKSRLLSDRFSAERPKGSFSTLEIQRTEQGDSAMYLCASSLELGHGTEAFFGQGTRLTVV.

This clone was counted between two and nine times. The chain combines TRBV15 with TRBJ2-7; 7 positions agree with TRBD1. Germline V gives CDR1 LNHNV, CDR2 YYDKDF (reference sequence). CDR3 size: 14 residues. V lost 5 bases, J lost 2 bases, and 6 bases stayed unmatched. The CDR3 DNA sequence: TGTGCCACCAGCCCTCGACAGGGAACCTACGAGCAGTACTTC. Protein: CATSPRQGTYEQYF.

This clone was recorded a few times. The J gene is TRBJ2-1, the V gene TRBV4-1, with D possibly TRBD1 on 5 matching bases. Germline loops: CDR1 MGHRA, CDR2 YSYEKL. V lost 2 bases to trimming and J lost 2 bases, with 16 bases between them. The CDR3 contains 17 residues. The DNA for the CDR3 is TGCGCCAGCAGCCAAAGGCAGGGATCGGGTCCCTACAATGAGCAGTTCTTC. It specifies CASSQRQGSGPYNEQFF.